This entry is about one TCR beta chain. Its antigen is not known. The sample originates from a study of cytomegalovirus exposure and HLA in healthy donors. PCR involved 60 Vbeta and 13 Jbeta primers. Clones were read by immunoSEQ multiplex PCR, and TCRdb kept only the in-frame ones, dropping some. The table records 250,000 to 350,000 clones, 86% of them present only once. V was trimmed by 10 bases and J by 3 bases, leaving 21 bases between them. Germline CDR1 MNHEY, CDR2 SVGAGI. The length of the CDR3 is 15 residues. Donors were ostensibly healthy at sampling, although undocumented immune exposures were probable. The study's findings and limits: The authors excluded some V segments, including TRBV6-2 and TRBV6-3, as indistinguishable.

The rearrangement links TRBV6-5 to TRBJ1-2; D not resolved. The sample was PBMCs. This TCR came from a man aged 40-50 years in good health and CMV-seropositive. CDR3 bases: TGTGCCACTAACCACCGGGAGCTTGGGTACTATGGCTACACCTTC. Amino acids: CATNHRELGYYGYTF.